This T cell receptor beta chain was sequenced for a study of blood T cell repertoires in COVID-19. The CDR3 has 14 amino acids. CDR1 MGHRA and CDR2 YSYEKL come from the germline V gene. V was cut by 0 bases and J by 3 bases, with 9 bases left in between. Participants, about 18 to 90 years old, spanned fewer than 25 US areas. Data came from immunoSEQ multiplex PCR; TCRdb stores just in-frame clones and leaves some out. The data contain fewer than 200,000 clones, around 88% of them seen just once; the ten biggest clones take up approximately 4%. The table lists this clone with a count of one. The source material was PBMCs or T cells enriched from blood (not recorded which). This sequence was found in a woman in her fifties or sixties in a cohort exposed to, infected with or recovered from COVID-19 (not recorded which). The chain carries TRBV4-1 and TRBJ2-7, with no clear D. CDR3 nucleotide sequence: TGCGCCAGCAGCCAAGAAACTGAAAGCTACGAGCAGTACTTC. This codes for CASSQETESYEQYF.